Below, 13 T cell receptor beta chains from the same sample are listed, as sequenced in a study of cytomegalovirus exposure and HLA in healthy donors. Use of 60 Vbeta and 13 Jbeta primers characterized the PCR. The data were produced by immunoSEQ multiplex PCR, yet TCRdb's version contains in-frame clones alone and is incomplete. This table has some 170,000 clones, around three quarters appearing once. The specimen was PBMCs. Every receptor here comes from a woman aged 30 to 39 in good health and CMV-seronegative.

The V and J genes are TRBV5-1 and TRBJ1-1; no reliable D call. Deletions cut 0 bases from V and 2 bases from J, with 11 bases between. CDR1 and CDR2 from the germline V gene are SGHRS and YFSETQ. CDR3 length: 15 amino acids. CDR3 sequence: CASSLAETLNTEAFF. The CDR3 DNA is TGCGCCAGCAGCTTGGCTGAGACACTCAACACTGAAGCTTTCTTT.

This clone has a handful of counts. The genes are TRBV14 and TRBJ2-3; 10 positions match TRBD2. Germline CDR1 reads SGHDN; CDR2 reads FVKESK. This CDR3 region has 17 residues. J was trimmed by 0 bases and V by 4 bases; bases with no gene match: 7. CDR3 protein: CASSRASGGFSTDTQYF. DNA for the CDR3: TGTGCCAGCAGCCGGGCTAGCGGGGGATTTAGCACAGATACGCAGTATTTT.

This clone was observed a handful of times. In DNA, the CDR3 is TGTGCCTGGACCACGGGGAGGGACCGGGGCTACACCTTC. Amino acid sequence: CAWTTGRDRGYTF. The V gene is TRBV30, the J gene TRBJ1-2, with D possibly TRBD1 on 5 matching bases. Trimming pared 4 bases from V and 8 bases from J, leaving 17 bases between. Germline CDR1 and CDR2: GTSNPN and SVGIG (reference sequence). The CDR3 has 13 residues.

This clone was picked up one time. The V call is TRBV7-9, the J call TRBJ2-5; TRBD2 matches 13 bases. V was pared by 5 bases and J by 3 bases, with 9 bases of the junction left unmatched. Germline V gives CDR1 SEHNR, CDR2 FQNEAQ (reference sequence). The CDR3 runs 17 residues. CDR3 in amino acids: CASSPRTSGSLEETQYF. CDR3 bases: TGTGCCAGCAGCCCCCGGACTAGCGGGAGCTTAGAAGAGACCCAGTACTTC.

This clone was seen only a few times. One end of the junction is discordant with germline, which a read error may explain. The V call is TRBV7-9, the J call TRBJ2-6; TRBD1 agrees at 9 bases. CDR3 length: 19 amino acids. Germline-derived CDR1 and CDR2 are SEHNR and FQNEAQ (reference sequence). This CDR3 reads CSSSRDRDRVKPGANVLTF. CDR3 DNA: TGTTCCAGCAGTAGAGACCGGGACAGGGTTAAACCTGGGGCCAACGTCCTGACTTTC.

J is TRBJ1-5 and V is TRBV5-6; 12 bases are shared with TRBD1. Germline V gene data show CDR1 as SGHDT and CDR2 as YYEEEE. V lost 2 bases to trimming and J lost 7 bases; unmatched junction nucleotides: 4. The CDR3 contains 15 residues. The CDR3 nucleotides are TGTGCCAGCAGCTTTGGGACAGGGGGCCGGCAGCCCCAGCATTTT. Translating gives CASSFGTGGRQPQHF.

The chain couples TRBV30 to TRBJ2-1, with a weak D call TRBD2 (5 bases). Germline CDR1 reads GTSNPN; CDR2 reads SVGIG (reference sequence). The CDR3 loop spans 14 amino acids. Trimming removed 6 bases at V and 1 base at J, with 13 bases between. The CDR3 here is CACRSVGSYNEQFF. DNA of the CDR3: TGTGCCTGCCGTAGCGTAGGATCCTACAATGAGCAGTTCTTC.

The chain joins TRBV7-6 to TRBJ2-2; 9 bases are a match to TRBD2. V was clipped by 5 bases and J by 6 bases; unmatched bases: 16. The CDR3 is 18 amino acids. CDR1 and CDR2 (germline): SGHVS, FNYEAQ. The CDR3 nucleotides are TGTGCCAGCAGCGCCCGATACCTAGCGGGAACTAGGGCCGGGGAGCTGTTTTTT. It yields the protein CASSARYLAGTRAGELFF.

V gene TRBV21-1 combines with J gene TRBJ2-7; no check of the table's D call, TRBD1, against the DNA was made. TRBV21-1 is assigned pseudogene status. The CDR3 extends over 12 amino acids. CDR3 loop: CASSASGPEQYF. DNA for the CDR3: TGTGCCAGCAGCGCCTCAGGGCCCGAGCAGTACTTC.

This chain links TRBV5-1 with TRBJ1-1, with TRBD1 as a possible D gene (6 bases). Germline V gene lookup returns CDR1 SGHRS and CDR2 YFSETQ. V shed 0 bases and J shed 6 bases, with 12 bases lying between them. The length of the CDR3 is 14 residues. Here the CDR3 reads CASSLDRAIAEAFF. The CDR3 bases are TGCGCCAGCAGCTTGGACAGGGCTATCGCTGAAGCTTTCTTT.

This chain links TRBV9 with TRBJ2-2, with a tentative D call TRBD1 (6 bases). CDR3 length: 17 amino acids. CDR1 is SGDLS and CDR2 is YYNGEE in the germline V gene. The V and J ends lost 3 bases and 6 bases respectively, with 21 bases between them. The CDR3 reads CASSGKGLAGVPGELFF. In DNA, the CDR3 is TGTGCCAGCAGCGGCAAGGGGTTGGCAGGGGTGCCCGGGGAGCTGTTTTTT.

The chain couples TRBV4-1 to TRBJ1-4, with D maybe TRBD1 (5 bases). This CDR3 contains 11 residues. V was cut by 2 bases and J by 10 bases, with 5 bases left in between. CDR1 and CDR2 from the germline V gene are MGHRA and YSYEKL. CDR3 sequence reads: CASSQQGKLFF. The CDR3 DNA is TGCGCCAGCAGCCAACAGGGAAAACTGTTTTTT.

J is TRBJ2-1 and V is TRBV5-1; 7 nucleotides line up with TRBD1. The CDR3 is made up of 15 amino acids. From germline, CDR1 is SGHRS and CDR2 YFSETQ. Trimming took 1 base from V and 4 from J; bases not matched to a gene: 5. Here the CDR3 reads CASSLRDSKYNEQFF. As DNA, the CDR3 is TGCGCCAGCAGCTTGCGGGACAGCAAATACAATGAGCAGTTCTTC.